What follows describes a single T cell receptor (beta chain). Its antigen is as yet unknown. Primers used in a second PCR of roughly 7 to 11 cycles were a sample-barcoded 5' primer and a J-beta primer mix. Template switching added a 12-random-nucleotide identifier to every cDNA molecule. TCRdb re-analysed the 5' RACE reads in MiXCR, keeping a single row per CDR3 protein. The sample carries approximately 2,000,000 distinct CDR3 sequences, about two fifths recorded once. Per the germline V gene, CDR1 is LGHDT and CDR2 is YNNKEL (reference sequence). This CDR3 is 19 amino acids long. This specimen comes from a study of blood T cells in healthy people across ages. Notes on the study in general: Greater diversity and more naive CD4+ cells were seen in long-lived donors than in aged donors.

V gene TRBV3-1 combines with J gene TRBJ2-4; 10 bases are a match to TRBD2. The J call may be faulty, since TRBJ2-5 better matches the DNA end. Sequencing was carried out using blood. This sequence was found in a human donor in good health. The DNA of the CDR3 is TGTGCCAGCAGCCAAGATCTGAGGCTAGCGGGGGCTTATGGAGAGACCCAGTACTTC. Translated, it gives CASSQDLRLAGAYGETQYF.